This passage covers 5 T cell receptor beta chains from one sample sequenced in a study of cytomegalovirus exposure and HLA in healthy donors. PCR primers comprised 60 Vbeta and 13 Jbeta primers. TCRdb keeps only in-frame clones here, not all; method: immunoSEQ multiplex PCR. The table has 110,000 to 150,000 clones, roughly 80% seen once. The source material was PBMCs. These receptors all stem from a man aged 40-50 years in good health and CMV-seropositive.

CDR3 amino acids: CASSPPVQNYEQYF. The CDR3 DNA reads TGTGCCAGCTCACCACCAGTACAGAATTACGAGCAGTACTTC. The chain couples TRBV18 to TRBJ2-7; D is undetermined. Trimming pared 0 bases from V and 4 bases from J, leaving 10 bases between. The CDR3 runs 14 residues. Germline CDR1 and CDR2: KGHSH and LQKENI.

The CDR3 loop reads CASSDFSYGYTF. The DNA for the CDR3 is TGTGCCAGCAGTGATTTTAGCTATGGCTACACCTTC. The rearrangement links TRBV6-1 to TRBJ1-2; the D is unclear. The CDR3 runs 12 residues. Germline assignment: CDR1 MNHNS and CDR2 SASEGT. The V gene lost 3 bases and the J gene lost 4 bases, with 6 bases spanning the gap.

This chain connects TRBV19 to TRBJ2-7, with 12 bases identical to TRBD2. The CDR3 has 15 amino acids. V shed 5 bases and J 8 bases; nucleotides not matched to a gene: 10. CDR1 is LNHDA and CDR2 is SQIVND in the germline V gene (reference sequence). The CDR3 sequence: CASSFSGTSGQQQYF. CDR3 coding DNA: TGTGCCAGTAGTTTTTCCGGGACTAGCGGGCAACAGCAGTACTTC.

This clone occurred a few times. The chain has TRBV19 and TRBJ1-5; unclear D gene. Per germline, CDR1 LNHDA and CDR2 SQIVND (reference sequence). The V end was cut by 6 bases, the J end by 3 bases, with 18 bases between. The CDR3 runs 16 residues. In DNA form, the CDR3 reads TGTGCCAGTAGAGTCCTTAAATTGAGCGCCAATCAGCCCCAGCATTTT. Translated, it gives CASRVLKLSANQPQHF.

The rearrangement uses TRBV9 and TRBJ1-6, with D maybe TRBD1 (6 bases). The germline CDR1 and CDR2 sequences are SGDLS and YYNGEE. The V and J ends lost 4 bases and 7 bases respectively, with 12 bases between them. This CDR3 comprises 14 residues. As DNA, the CDR3 is TGTGCCAGCAGCCCCGGGACATTGAATTCACCCCTCCACTTT. Protein sequence: CASSPGTLNSPLHF.